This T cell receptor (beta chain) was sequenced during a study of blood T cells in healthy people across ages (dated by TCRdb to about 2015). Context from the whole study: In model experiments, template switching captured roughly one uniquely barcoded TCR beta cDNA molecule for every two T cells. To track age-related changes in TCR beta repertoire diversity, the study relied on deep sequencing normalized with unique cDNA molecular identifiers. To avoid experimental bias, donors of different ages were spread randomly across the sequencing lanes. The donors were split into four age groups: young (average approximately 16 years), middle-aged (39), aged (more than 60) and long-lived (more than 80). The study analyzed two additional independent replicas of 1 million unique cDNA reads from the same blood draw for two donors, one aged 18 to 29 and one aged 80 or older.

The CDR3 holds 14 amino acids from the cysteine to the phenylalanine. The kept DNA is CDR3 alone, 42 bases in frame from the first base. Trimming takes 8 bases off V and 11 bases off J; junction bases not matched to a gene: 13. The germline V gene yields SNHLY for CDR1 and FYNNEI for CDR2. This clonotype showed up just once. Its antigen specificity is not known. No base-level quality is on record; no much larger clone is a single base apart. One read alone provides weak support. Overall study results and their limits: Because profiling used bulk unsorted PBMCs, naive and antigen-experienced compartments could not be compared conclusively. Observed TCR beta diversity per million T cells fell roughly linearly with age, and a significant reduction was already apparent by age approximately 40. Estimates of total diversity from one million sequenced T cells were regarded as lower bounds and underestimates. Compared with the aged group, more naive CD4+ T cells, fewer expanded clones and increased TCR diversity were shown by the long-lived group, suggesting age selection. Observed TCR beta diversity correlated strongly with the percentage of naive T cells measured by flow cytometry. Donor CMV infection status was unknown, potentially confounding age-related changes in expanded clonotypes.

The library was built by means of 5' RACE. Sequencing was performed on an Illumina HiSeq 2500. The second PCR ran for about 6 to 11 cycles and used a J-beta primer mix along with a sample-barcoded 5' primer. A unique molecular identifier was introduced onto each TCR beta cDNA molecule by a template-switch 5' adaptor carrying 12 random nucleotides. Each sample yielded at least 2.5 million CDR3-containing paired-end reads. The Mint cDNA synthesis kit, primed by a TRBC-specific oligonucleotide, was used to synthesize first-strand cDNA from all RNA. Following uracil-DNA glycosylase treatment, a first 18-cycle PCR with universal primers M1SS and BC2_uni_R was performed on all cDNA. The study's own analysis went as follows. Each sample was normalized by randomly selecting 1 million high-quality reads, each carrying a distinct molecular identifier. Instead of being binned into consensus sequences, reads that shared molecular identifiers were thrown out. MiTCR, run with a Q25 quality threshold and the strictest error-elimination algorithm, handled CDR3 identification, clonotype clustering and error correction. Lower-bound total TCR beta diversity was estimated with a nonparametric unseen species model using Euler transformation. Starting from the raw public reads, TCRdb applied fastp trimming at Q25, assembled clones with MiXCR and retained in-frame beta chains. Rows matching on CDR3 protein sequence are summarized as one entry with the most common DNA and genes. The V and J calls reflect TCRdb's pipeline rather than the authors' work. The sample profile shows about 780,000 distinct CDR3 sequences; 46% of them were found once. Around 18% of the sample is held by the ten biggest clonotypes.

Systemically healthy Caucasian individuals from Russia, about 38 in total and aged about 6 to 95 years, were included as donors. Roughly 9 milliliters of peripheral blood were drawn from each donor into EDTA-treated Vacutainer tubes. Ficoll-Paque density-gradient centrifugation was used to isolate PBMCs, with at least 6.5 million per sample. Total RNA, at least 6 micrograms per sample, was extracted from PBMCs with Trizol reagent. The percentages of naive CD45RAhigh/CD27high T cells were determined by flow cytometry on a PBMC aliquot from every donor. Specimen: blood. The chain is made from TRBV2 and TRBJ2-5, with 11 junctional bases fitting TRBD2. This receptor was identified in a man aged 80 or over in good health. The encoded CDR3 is CASGGIGLAGEQYF. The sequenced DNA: TGTGCCAGCGGTGGAATAGGACTAGCGGGTGAGCAGTACTTC.